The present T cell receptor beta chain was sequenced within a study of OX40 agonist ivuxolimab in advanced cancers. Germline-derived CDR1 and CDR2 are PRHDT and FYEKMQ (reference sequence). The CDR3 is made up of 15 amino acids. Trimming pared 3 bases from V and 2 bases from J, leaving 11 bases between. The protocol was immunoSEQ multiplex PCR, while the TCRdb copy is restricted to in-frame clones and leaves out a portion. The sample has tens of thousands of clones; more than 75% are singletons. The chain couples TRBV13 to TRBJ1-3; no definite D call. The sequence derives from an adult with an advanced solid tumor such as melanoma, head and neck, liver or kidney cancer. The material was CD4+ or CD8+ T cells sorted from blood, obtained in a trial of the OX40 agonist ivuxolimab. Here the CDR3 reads CASSFEREPGNTIYF. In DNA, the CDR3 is TGTGCCAGCAGCTTTGAGCGGGAACCTGGAAACACCATATATTTT. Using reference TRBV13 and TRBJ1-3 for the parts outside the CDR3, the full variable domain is AAGVIQSPRHLIKEKRETATLKCYPIPRHDTVYWYQQGPGQDPQFLISFYEKMQSDKGSIPDRFSAQQFSDYHSELNMSSLELGDSALYFCASSFEREPGNTIYFGEGSWLTVV.